The present T cell receptor beta chain was sequenced within a study of control samples from healthy donors and cancer patients. This clone was recorded only once. Assay: immunoSEQ multiplex PCR; the TCRdb copy retains only in-frame clones and omits some. The sample carries about 100,000 clones, 82% recorded once. Germline assignment: CDR1 DFQATT and CDR2 SNEGSKA (reference sequence). CDR3 length: 13 residues. Trimming pared 6 bases from V and 2 bases from J, leaving 12 bases between. Sequencing was done on a sample of blood. V usage is TRBV20-1 and J usage is TRBJ2-3; no definite D call. This clonotype originated in a man aged 18-30 years in good health. Written as DNA, the CDR3 is TGCAGTGCAAGTCGACCCTTCACAGATACGCAGTATTTT. Protein sequence: CSASRPFTDTQYF.